This note documents a single T cell receptor (beta chain) sequence. Its antigen is undetermined. This specimen comes from a study of monozygotic twins with inflammatory bowel disease. Study-wide points: The co-twins with IBD showed lower TCRbeta diversity (inverse Simpson) than their healthy siblings.

TCRdb re-called the 5' RACE reads and catalogs CDR3 proteins one per entry, DNA excluded. Recorded for this sample: 400,000 to 500,000 distinct CDR3 sequences. CDR1 MNHEY and CDR2 SMNVEV come from the germline V gene (reference sequence). This CDR3 spans 16 amino acids. The sample taken for sequencing was blood. The origin of this receptor is a human donor with ulcerative colitis or Crohn's disease, or a healthy co-twin of an affected twin (not recorded which). J is TRBJ2-4 and V is TRBV27; TCRdb selects TRBD2, and the lack of DNA leaves this call unchecked. CDR3 sequence: CASSLRLAGAKNIQYF.